This T cell receptor (beta chain) comes out of a study of T cell responses to AZD1222 COVID-19 vaccine. The CDR3 covers 15 residues. Germline CDR1 SGHNT, CDR2 YYREEE (reference sequence). With 0 bases clipped from V and 4 bases from J, the junction kept 6 bases outside the gene matches. Generated by immunoSEQ multiplex PCR, the TCRdb table keeps only in-frame clones and is missing some. The sample has more than 100,000 clones, about nine tenths seen once. This clone was detected once. The sample was peripheral blood, taken on day 0 of AZD1222 vaccination. The clonotype originates from an adult in good health. This rearrangement joins TRBV5-4 to TRBJ1-2, with 7 bases that match TRBD1. The CDR3 is CASSLGDSTAYGYTF. The CDR3, as DNA: TGTGCCAGCAGCTTGGGGGACAGCACCGCCTATGGCTACACCTTC. The full variable domain, in which reference TRBV5-4 and TRBJ1-2 provide the parts outside the CDR3, is ETGVTQSPTHLIKTRGQQVTLRCSSQSGHNTVSWYQQALGQGPQFIFQYYREEENGRGNFPPRFSGLQFPNYSSELNVNALELDDSALYLCASSLGDSTAYGYTFGSGTRLTVV.